Sequencing of this TCR beta chain was carried out in a study of blood T cell repertoires in COVID-19. CDR1 and CDR2 from the germline V gene are WNHNN and SYGVQD (reference sequence). Trimming took 10 bases from V and 3 from J, leaving 18 bases between them. CDR3 length: 14 residues. Profiled with immunoSEQ multiplex PCR; TCRdb holds only in-frame clones, not every one. The sample has hundreds of thousands of clones, 84% seen once; the top ten hold about a sixth. Sequenced sample: peripheral blood. This receptor was identified in a woman of 80 years or more with active or convalescent COVID-19. The chain joins TRBV10-1 to TRBJ1-1; D remains unclear. The CDR3 loop is CATRTDRVDTEAFF. CDR3 sequence (DNA): TGCGCCACCCGAACTGACCGGGTAGACACTGAAGCTTTCTTT.